A single sample gave rise to the 27 T cell receptor beta chains below, sequenced in a study of control samples from healthy donors and cancer patients. Measured with immunoSEQ multiplex PCR; TCRdb has only the in-frame clones, and not every one. Of 120,000 to 150,000 clones in the sample, roughly 94% were seen once. The sample was blood. The receptor set was obtained from a man aged 35 to 55 in good health.

V gene TRBV9 combines with J gene TRBJ1-4; D call uncertain. Germline V gives CDR1 SGDLS, CDR2 YYNGEE. This CDR3 comprises 15 residues. With 0 bases removed from V and 5 bases from J, the gap between germline ends came to 11 bases. In DNA, the CDR3 is TGTGCCAGCAGCGTAGAACCGGAGTCGAATGAAAAACTGTTTTTT. Translated, it gives CASSVEPESNEKLFF.

This chain links TRBV5-5 with TRBJ2-2; 11 positions agree with TRBD2. The CDR3 contains 16 residues. The germline CDR1 and CDR2 sequences are SGHKS and YYEKEE (reference sequence). The V gene end was trimmed by 3 bases and the J gene end by 1 base; junction bases not matched to a gene: 2. For the CDR3, the DNA is TGTGCCAGCAGCTCCGGGACTAGCGGGAACACCGGGGAGCTGTTTTTT. Translation: CASSSGTSGNTGELFF.

This chain joins TRBV18 and TRBJ1-2; D gene unclear. V lost 3 bases, J lost 3 bases, and 11 bases lay in between. Germline V gene lookup returns CDR1 KGHSH and CDR2 LQKENI. This CDR3 spans 14 amino acids. In DNA, the CDR3 is TGTGCCAGCTCACCGCGGCAGGAGTACTATGGCTACACCTTC. The encoded protein is CASSPRQEYYGYTF.

Notes on this clone: Other DNA sequences in this sample translate to the same CDR3. The chain joins TRBV5-1 to TRBJ2-7; 7 bases align to TRBD1. CDR3 length: 12 residues. Looked up from germline, CDR1 is SGHRS and CDR2 is YFSETQ. With 4 bases clipped from V and 4 bases from J, the junction kept 2 bases outside the gene matches. The CDR3 nucleotides are TGCGCCAGCAGCCGGGACAGTTACGAGCAGTACTTC. Protein sequence: CASSRDSYEQYF.

V usage is TRBV10-3 and J usage is TRBJ1-6; the D is unclear. The CDR3 is 16 amino acids. Germline V gene lookup returns CDR1 ENHRY and CDR2 SYGVKD. V was shortened by 3 bases and J by 2 bases, with 11 bases between the two germline ends. The CDR3 nucleotides are TGTGCCATCAGTGACGGTGAGGGAACCTATAATTCACCCCTCCACTTT. Translation: CAISDGEGTYNSPLHF.

In this sample, this clone turned up once. V and J are TRBV13 and TRBJ2-2; unclear D gene. The V gene lost 7 bases and the J gene lost 8 bases, with 8 bases spanning the gap. This CDR3 has 11 residues. The germline CDR1 and CDR2 sequences are PRHDT and FYEKMQ (reference sequence). This CDR3 is CASTRTGELFF. The CDR3 bases are TGTGCCAGCACCCGAACAGGGGAGCTGTTTTTT.

The chain joins TRBV7-2 to TRBJ1-4; possibly TRBD1 for D (6 bases). The CDR3 spans 16 residues. Trimming cost V 1 base and J 7 bases, with 16 bases left between them. Germline CDR1 and CDR2: SGHTA and FQGNSA. In DNA form, the CDR3 reads TGTGCCAGCAGCTTAGTTGTGGCAGGGGCTACTGAAAAACTGTTTTTT. Translation: CASSLVVAGATEKLFF.

The chain uses TRBV24-1 and TRBJ2-2; D unresolved. V lost 5 bases to trimming and J lost 4 bases, with 7 bases between them. The germline V gene encodes CDR1 KGHDR and CDR2 SFDVKD. CDR3 size: 13 residues. In DNA form, the CDR3 reads TGTGCCACCAGTGTCCTAACCACCGGGGAGCTGTTTTTT. Protein sequence: CATSVLTTGELFF.

This clone was observed once. V and J are TRBV30 and TRBJ1-4; D is uncertain. Deletions cut 1 base from V and 5 bases from J, with 8 bases between. The CDR3 extends over 13 amino acids. Germline loops: CDR1 GTSNPN, CDR2 SVGIG (reference sequence). CDR3 sequence reads: CAWSGGANEKLFF. The CDR3 DNA reads TGTGCCTGGAGTGGAGGCGCGAATGAAAAACTGTTTTTT.

This chain joins TRBV12-3 or TRBV12-4 and TRBJ2-7; perhaps TRBD1 as D (6 bases). The V end was cut by 1 base, the J end by 4 bases, with 8 bases between. The CDR3 has 13 amino acids. The CDR3 protein is CASSLGRGYEQYF. Here the CDR3 DNA reads TGTGCCAGCAGTTTAGGCAGGGGTTACGAGCAGTACTTC.

This clone was recorded many times. V is TRBV5-4 and J is TRBJ2-1; 9 bases are shared with TRBD2. The CDR3 loop spans 16 amino acids. CDR1 is SGHNT and CDR2 is YYREEE in the germline V gene (reference sequence). Trimming removed 0 bases from V and 4 bases from J; junction bases left unmatched: 5. DNA of the CDR3: TGTGCCAGCAGCTTGGGAAGCGGGGGGCTTTACAATGAGCAGTTCTTC. Protein: CASSLGSGGLYNEQFF.

This chain joins TRBV7-9 and TRBJ1-2; tentative D call: TRBD1 (5 bases). Germline V gene sequence: CDR1 SEHNR, CDR2 FQNEAQ (reference sequence). V lost 8 bases, J lost 0 bases, and 19 bases lay in between. The CDR3 sequence is 16 residues long. This CDR3 is CASYLLTGESNYGYTF. As DNA, the CDR3 is TGTGCCAGCTACCTGCTCACAGGAGAATCTAACTATGGCTACACCTTC.

The V gene is TRBV9, the J gene TRBJ2-5, with D possibly called TRBD1 or TRBD2 (5 bases each). Trimming took 0 bases from V and 5 from J, leaving 11 bases between them. Germline loops: CDR1 SGDLS, CDR2 YYNGEE. This CDR3 is 14 amino acids long. CDR3: CASSVGGASETQYF. The CDR3 DNA is TGTGCCAGCAGCGTAGGAGGGGCCTCGGAGACCCAGTACTTC.

The chain employs TRBV28 and TRBJ2-1; 14 bases align to TRBD2. V dropped 6 bases and J dropped 7; count of bases not matched to a gene: 5. Germline CDR1 MDHEN, CDR2 SYDVKM. The CDR3 contains 15 residues. The CDR3 region has the DNA TGTGCCAGCAGGGCCGGGACTAGCGGGAGTAATGAGCAGTTCTTC. Translation: CASRAGTSGSNEQFF.

The rearrangement links TRBV5-1 to TRBJ1-6, with D possibly matching TRBD1 (6 bases). The CDR3 length is 16 residues. V lost 8 bases, J lost 0 bases, and 15 bases lay in between. CDR1 and CDR2 from the germline V gene are SGHRS and YFSETQ. Written as DNA, the CDR3 is TGCGCCAGTCGACAGGCACGAAGCTCCTATAATTCACCCCTCCACTTT. Its protein is CASRQARSSYNSPLHF.

The chain employs TRBV5-6 and TRBJ2-7, with 7 bases matching TRBD1. Losses at the gene ends were 2 bases for V and 4 bases for J; bases not matched to a gene: 9. Germline V lookup: CDR1 SGHDT, CDR2 YYEEEE. This CDR3 has 15 residues. The CDR3 DNA reads TGTGCCAGCAGCTTTCCGGGACAGATTCCTTACGAGCAGTACTTC. It yields the protein CASSFPGQIPYEQYF.

The rearrangement joins TRBV4-3 to TRBJ2-7; 8 bases are shared with TRBD1. Germline values: CDR1 LGHNA, CDR2 YSLEER. The length of the CDR3 is 13 residues. Losses at the gene ends were 2 bases for V and 7 bases for J; bases not matched to a gene: 4. The CDR3 here is CASSQTGGKEQYF. CDR3 bases: TGCGCCAGCAGCCAAACAGGGGGGAAGGAGCAGTACTTC.

The chain links TRBV28 to TRBJ1-5; 9 bases fit TRBD1. The CDR3 is 14 amino acids. The V and J ends lost 4 bases and 6 bases, in that order; junction bases with no gene match: 4. Per the germline V gene, CDR1 is MDHEN and CDR2 is SYDVKM. The CDR3 DNA follows: TGTGCCAGCAGTTCACAGGGGGCTTTTCAGCCCCAGCATTTT. Residues: CASSSQGAFQPQHF.

The genes are TRBV2 and TRBJ2-2; D is perhaps TRBD2 (5 bases). Germline lookup yields CDR1 SNHLY and CDR2 FYNNEI. The CDR3 loop spans 17 amino acids. Deletions cut 5 bases from V and 1 base from J, with 17 bases between. This CDR3 is CASSTFSGLRNTGELFF. Here the CDR3 DNA reads TGTGCCAGCAGTACCTTCTCAGGACTTAGGAACACCGGGGAGCTGTTTTTT.

The rearrangement uses TRBV15 and TRBJ2-1; 8 bases are shared with TRBD2. The V gene end was trimmed by 3 bases and the J gene end by 3 bases; junction bases not matched to a gene: 4. The length of the CDR3 is 15 residues. Germline-derived CDR1 and CDR2 are LNHNV and YYDKDF (reference sequence). The CDR3 reads CATSSVGLGYNEQFF. CDR3 bases: TGTGCCACCAGCAGTGTGGGACTAGGCTACAATGAGCAGTTCTTC.

The chain links TRBV5-1 to TRBJ1-1, with D perhaps matching TRBD1 (6 bases). The germline gives CDR1 SGHRS, CDR2 YFSETQ. The CDR3 extends over 15 amino acids. Between the trimmed V and J ends, which lost 0 bases and 0 bases, there was a span of 9 bases. The DNA of the CDR3 is TGCGCCAGCAGCTTGGCCGACAGGATGAACACTGAAGCTTTCTTT. This encodes CASSLADRMNTEAFF.

The J gene is TRBJ1-1, the V gene TRBV6-5; D remains unclear. This CDR3 contains 16 residues. V was pared by 4 bases and J by 6 bases, with 21 bases between. In germline, CDR1 is MNHEY, CDR2 SVGAGI. CDR3 in DNA: TGTGCCAGCAGTTCCCTTTTCCAGGTAGGGAAGGCTGAAGCTTTCTTT. This gives the protein CASSSLFQVGKAEAFF.

The chain is built from TRBV11-2 and TRBJ2-2, with D possibly matching TRBD2 (6 bases). With 3 bases removed from V and 5 bases from J, the gap between germline ends came to 10 bases. Per the germline V gene, CDR1 is SGHAT and CDR2 is FQNNGV. There are 14 residues in the CDR3. CDR3: CASSFSAGTGELFF. The CDR3 DNA reads as TGTGCCAGCAGCTTCTCCGCGGGGACCGGGGAGCTGTTTTTT.

The gene calls are TRBV19 and TRBJ1-1; D is unresolved. Germline CDR1 reads LNHDA; CDR2 reads SQIVND (reference sequence). CDR3 length equals 11 residues. The V and J ends lost 5 bases and 11 bases respectively, with 12 bases between them. The CDR3 loop is CASSRLRSAFF. CDR3 DNA: TGTGCCAGTAGTCGACTTAGGAGTGCTTTCTTT.

This clone occurred a few times. The V and J genes are TRBV6-1 and TRBJ1-5; D ambiguous. Between the trimmed V and J ends, which lost 1 base and 2 bases, there was a span of 12 bases. In germline, CDR1 is MNHNS, CDR2 SASEGT. The CDR3 consists of 16 residues. Here the CDR3 DNA reads TGTGCCAGCAGTGAAGGGACCCAAGGCCGCAATCAGCCCCAGCATTTT. Its protein is CASSEGTQGRNQPQHF.

The V and J genes are TRBV6-5 and TRBJ2-7; 7 bases are shared with TRBD1. The J segment lost 0 bases and the V segment lost 6 bases, leaving 8 bases of the junction unmatched. The CDR3 is made up of 15 amino acids. Germline CDR1 reads MNHEY; CDR2 reads SVGAGI. The CDR3 DNA follows: TGTGCCAGCAGCCAAGGACAGGTGAGCTCCTACGAGCAGTACTTC. Its protein is CASSQGQVSSYEQYF.

The J gene is TRBJ2-1, the V gene TRBV6-4; D is unclear. From germline, CDR1 is MRHNA and CDR2 SNTAGT. Trimming left V 3 bases short and J 12 bases short, with 15 bases between. The CDR3 runs 13 residues. The CDR3 loop reads CASSESDRSRQFF. The CDR3 DNA sequence: TGTGCCAGCAGTGAATCCGACCGGTCGAGGCAGTTCTTC.